This note documents a single T cell receptor beta chain sequence. What it binds is not known. The entry originates in a study of identical twins. General study findings and limits: Out-of-frame alpha sequences that twins shared showed excess low generation probability.

The V gene end was trimmed by 4 bases and the J gene end by 3 bases; junction bases not matched to a gene: 6. CDR3 length: 14 residues. Germline values: CDR1 SQVTM, CDR2 ANQGSEA. Template switching (which added a universal primer site) was used, and cDNA carried unique molecular identifiers. TCRdb reprocessed the 5' RACE reads via MiXCR and lists one record per CDR3 protein. The sample includes about 520,000 distinct CDR3 sequences, roughly a fifth of them seen just once. These data also featured in a second study, about T cells expressing NK-cell markers. That report notes: More than 5 donors carried dominant NKG2C+ clonotypes that made up roughly 1.0-8% of their CD8+ T cells.

The receptor was derived from a young woman in good health. The chain uses TRBV29-1 and TRBJ2-3, with 8 bases that match TRBD2. Material for sequencing was CD4+ T cells sorted from blood. The CDR3 sequence is CSVAGGGRTDTQYF. In nucleotides, the CDR3 is TGCAGCGTTGCAGGCGGGGGGCGAACAGATACGCAGTATTTT.